This T cell receptor (beta chain) was found in a study of blood T cell repertoires in COVID-19. The wider study: The United States, Italy and Spain were the sources of the acute and convalescent COVID-19 samples. In each case, the material was cDNA or gDNA derived from T cells, B-cell-depleted T cells, or PBMCs.

Sequencing used immunoSEQ multiplex PCR; TCRdb keeps in-frame clones, though not all of them. The table records 250,000 to 300,000 clones, about 88% of them present only once. Seattle patient enrollment occurred during active infection, with longitudinal follow-up thereafter. Germline V lookup: CDR1 KGHSH, CDR2 LQKENI. Unmatched junction bases numbered 5, after V lost 0 bases and J lost 10 bases. CDR3 size: 15 residues. The clonotype originates from a woman aged 55-75 years with COVID-19, enrolled during active disease. The chain has TRBV18 and TRBJ1-6; 8 bases match TRBD1. Material for sequencing was peripheral blood. The CDR3: CASSPPQGANSPLHF. The CDR3 DNA follows: TGTGCCAGCTCACCACCGCAGGGGGCGAACTCACCCCTCCACTTT.